This T cell receptor (beta chain) derives from a study of blood T cell repertoires in COVID-19. The protocol was immunoSEQ multiplex PCR, while the TCRdb copy is restricted to in-frame clones and leaves out a portion. The data contain 200,000 to 250,000 clones, about 85% of them singletons. This CDR3 contains 13 residues. The V end lost 5 bases, the J end lost 1 base, and 9 bases lay between the germline ends. Germline V gene sequence: CDR1 SGHRS, CDR2 YFSETQ. Sequenced input: peripheral blood. The chain has TRBV5-1 and TRBJ1-1; D might be TRBD1 (6 bases). The receptor comes from a man younger than 35 with active or convalescent COVID-19. Written as DNA, the CDR3 is TGCGCCAGCAGGGACAGCTGGAACACTGAAGCTTTCTTT. It specifies CASRDSWNTEAFF.